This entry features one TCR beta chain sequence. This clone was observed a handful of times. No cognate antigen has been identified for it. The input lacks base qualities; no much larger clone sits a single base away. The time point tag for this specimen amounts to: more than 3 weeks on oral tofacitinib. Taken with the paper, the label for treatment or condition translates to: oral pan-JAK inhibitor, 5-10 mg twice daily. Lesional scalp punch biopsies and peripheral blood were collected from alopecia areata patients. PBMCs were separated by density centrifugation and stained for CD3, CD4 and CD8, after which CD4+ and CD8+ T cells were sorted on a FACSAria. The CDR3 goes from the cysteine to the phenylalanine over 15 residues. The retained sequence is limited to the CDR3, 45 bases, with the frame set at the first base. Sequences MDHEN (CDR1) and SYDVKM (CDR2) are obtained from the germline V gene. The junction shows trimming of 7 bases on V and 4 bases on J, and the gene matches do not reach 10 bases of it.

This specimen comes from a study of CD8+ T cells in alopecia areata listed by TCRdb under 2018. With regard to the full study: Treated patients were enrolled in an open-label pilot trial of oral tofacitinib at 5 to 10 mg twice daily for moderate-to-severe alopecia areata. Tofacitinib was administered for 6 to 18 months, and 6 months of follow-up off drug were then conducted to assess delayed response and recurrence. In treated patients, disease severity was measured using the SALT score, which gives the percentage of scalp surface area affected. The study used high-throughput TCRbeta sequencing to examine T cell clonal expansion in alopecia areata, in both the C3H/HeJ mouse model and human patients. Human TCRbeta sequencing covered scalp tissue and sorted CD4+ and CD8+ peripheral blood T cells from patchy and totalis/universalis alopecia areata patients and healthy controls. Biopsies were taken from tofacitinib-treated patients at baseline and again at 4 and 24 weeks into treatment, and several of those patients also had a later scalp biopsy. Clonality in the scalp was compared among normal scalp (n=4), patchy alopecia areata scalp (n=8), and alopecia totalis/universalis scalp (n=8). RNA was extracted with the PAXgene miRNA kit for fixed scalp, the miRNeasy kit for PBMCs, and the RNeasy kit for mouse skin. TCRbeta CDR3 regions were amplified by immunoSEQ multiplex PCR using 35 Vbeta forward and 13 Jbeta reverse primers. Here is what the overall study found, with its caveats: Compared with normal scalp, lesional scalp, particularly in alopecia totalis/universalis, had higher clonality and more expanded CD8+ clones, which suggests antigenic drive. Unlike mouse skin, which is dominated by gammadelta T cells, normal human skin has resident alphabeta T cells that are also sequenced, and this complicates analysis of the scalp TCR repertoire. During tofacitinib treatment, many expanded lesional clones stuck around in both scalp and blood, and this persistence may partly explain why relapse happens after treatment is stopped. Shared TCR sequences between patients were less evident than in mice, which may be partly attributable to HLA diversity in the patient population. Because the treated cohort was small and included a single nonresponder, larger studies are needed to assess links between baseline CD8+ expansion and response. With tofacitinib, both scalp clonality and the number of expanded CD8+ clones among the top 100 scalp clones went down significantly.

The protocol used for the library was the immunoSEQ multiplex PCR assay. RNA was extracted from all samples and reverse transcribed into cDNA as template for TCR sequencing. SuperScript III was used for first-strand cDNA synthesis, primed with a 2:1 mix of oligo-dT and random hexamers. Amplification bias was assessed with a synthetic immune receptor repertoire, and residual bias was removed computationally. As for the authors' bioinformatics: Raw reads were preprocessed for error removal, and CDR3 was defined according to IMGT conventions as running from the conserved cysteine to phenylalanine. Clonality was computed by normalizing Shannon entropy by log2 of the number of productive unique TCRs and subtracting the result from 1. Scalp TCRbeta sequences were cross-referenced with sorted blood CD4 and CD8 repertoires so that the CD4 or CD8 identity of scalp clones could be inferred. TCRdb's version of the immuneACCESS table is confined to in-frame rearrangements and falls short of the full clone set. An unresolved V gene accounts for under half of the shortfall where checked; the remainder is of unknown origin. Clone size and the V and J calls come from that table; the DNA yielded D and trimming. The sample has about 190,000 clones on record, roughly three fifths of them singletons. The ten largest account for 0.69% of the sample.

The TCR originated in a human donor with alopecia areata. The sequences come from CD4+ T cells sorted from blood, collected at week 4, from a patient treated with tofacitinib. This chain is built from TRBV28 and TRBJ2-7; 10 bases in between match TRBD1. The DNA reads TGTGCCAGCATTCCAGCGGGACAGGGGATTTACGAGCAGTACTTC. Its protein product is CASIPAGQGIYEQYF.